Below are 21 T cell receptor beta chains sequenced from a single sample in a study of OX40 agonist ivuxolimab in advanced cancers. TCRdb keeps only in-frame clones here, not all; method: immunoSEQ multiplex PCR. The table shows fewer than 85,000 clones, with approximately 80% occurring only once. The material was CD4+ or CD8+ T cells sorted from blood, obtained in a trial of the OX40 agonist ivuxolimab. These receptor sequences come from an adult with an advanced solid tumor such as melanoma, head and neck, liver or kidney cancer.

As regards this clone: The same CDR3 also results from other DNA sequences found in this sample. The chain employs TRBV10-2 and TRBJ2-7; no clear D. The CDR3 spans 13 residues. The germline gives CDR1 WSHSY, CDR2 SAAADI. V dropped 3 bases and J dropped 4 bases, with 10 bases sitting between them. CDR3 sequence (DNA): TGCGCCAGCAGTGACGGGCTCCTTTACGAGCAGTACTTC. Translation: CASSDGLLYEQYF.

The chain combines TRBV5-1 with TRBJ1-1, with 9 bases lining up with TRBD1. Germline assignment: CDR1 SGHRS and CDR2 YFSETQ. The CDR3 spans 14 residues. J gave up 5 bases and V 4 bases, and 6 bases lay outside the gene matches. The CDR3, as DNA: TGCGCCAGCAGCCTGGGACAGGGAGGGACTGAAGCTTTCTTT. As protein: CASSLGQGGTEAFF.

The chain combines TRBV27 with TRBJ1-4; D not resolved. Germline lookup yields CDR1 MNHEY and CDR2 SMNVEV (reference sequence). Deletions cut 5 bases from V and 3 bases from J, with 16 bases between. This CDR3 comprises 16 residues. Here the CDR3 reads CASSPGPFFPNEKLFF. The DNA for the CDR3 is TGTGCCAGCAGTCCCGGGCCCTTCTTCCCTAATGAAAAACTGTTTTTT.

The chain has TRBV27 and TRBJ2-1; 8 positions match TRBD1. Germline loops: CDR1 MNHEY, CDR2 SMNVEV (reference sequence). Losses at the gene ends were 7 bases for V and 9 bases for J; bases not matched to a gene: 14. The CDR3 is made up of 15 amino acids. CDR3 nucleotides: TGTGCCAGCAATAAACCGGGACAGGTAACGACTGAGCAGTTCTTC. Its protein is CASNKPGQVTTEQFF.

Notes on this clone: Other DNA sequences within the sample encode an identical CDR3. The CDR3 DNA follows: TGTGCCAGCAGCGACTACGAGCAGTACTTC. Its protein is CASSDYEQYF. The V gene is TRBV2, the J gene TRBJ2-7; no clear D gene. The CDR3 contains 10 residues. Per germline, CDR1 SNHLY and CDR2 FYNNEI. Trimming cost V 6 bases and J 3 bases, with 3 bases left between them.

V and J are TRBV15 and TRBJ2-2; 7 bases are shared with TRBD1. The CDR3 has 16 residues. Per the germline V gene, CDR1 is LNHNV and CDR2 is YYDKDF (reference sequence). The V and J ends lost 3 bases and 4 bases, in that order; junction bases with no gene match: 8. Written as DNA, the CDR3 is TGTGCCACCAGCAGCCCGGGACAGAGATTCACCGGGGAGCTGTTTTTT. This codes for CATSSPGQRFTGELFF.

This chain connects TRBV6-5 to TRBJ2-2; D possibly corresponds to TRBD1 (6 bases). This CDR3 is built from 15 residues. Per the germline V gene, CDR1 is MNHEY and CDR2 is SVGAGI. Between the trimmed V and J ends, which lost 6 bases and 4 bases, there was a span of 15 bases. The DNA of the CDR3 is TGTGCCAGCAGCCGAACAGGGTCGCGCACCGGGGAGCTGTTTTTT. Its translation is CASSRTGSRTGELFF.

This chain links TRBV27 with TRBJ2-7; D gene unclear. CDR1 and CDR2 (germline): MNHEY, SMNVEV (reference sequence). The V end was cut by 6 bases, the J end by 2 bases, with 14 bases between. CDR3 length: 14 residues. The CDR3 nucleotides are TGTGCCAGCAGCCCGGTCGGCTTTACCTACGAGCAGTACTTC. Protein: CASSPVGFTYEQYF.

This clone was found once. The V gene is TRBV15, the J gene TRBJ1-5; no clear D gene. From germline, CDR1 is LNHNV and CDR2 YYDKDF (reference sequence). The CDR3 length is 17 residues. Between the trimmed V and J ends, which lost 4 bases and 2 bases, there was a span of 18 bases. Here the CDR3 reads CATSTRPTDFGNQPQHF. The CDR3 DNA follows: TGTGCCACCAGCACCCGTCCAACGGATTTTGGCAATCAGCCCCAGCATTTT.

The gene calls are TRBV9 and TRBJ2-3; 8 nucleotides align to TRBD2. V trimming: 3 bases; J trimming: 2 bases; junction bases outside the gene matches: 14. Germline V CDR1 and CDR2: SGDLS, YYNGEE. This CDR3 spans 18 amino acids. Here the CDR3 reads CASSATSGGHLYTDTQYF. The CDR3 nucleotides are TGTGCCAGCAGCGCCACATCGGGAGGGCATCTATACACAGATACGCAGTATTTT.

CDR3 protein: CAISSGGTRAFF. For the CDR3, the DNA is TGTGCCATCAGTTCAGGGGGTACCCGGGCTTTCTTT. This chain connects TRBV10-3 to TRBJ1-1; TRBD1 matches at 7 bases. Germline V gene data show CDR1 as ENHRY and CDR2 as SYGVKD. This CDR3 comprises 12 residues. The V gene end was trimmed by 5 bases and the J gene end by 11 bases; junction bases not matched to a gene: 8.

The chain carries TRBV7-2 and TRBJ2-3; TRBD2 agrees at 7 bases. The J segment lost 5 bases and the V segment lost 6 bases, leaving 14 bases of the junction unmatched. CDR1 and CDR2 from the germline V gene are SGHTA and FQGNSA. CDR3 length equals 16 residues. CDR3 DNA: TGTGCCAGCAGTCCCCCCCAGCGGGATCGTGGAGATACGCAGTATTTT. This codes for CASSPPQRDRGDTQYF.

The rearrangement joins TRBV6-6 to TRBJ2-2, with D unclear. Trimming removed 2 bases from V and 6 bases from J, with 1 base in between. This CDR3 is built from 11 residues. The germline gives CDR1 MNHNY, CDR2 SVGAGI (reference sequence). This CDR3 reads CASSYPGELFF. As DNA, the CDR3 is TGTGCCAGCAGTTACCCCGGGGAGCTGTTTTTT.

V is TRBV18 and J is TRBJ1-5; D remains unclear. Trimming took 3 bases from V and 1 from J, leaving 7 bases between them. The CDR3 has 14 amino acids. Germline V gene lookup returns CDR1 KGHSH and CDR2 LQKENI. The CDR3 reads CASSPLGSNQPQHF. CDR3 nucleotides: TGTGCCAGCTCACCCTTAGGGAGCAATCAGCCCCAGCATTTT.

This sequence joins TRBV4-3 and TRBJ1-6; D may be TRBD1 (5 bases). The CDR3 has 14 residues. The V gene lost 5 bases and the J gene lost 7 bases, with 12 bases spanning the gap. Germline V gene data show CDR1 as LGHNA and CDR2 as YSLEER. The CDR3: CASSVGTGNSPLHF. The DNA of the CDR3 is TGCGCCAGCAGCGTAGGGACGGGGAATTCACCCCTCCACTTT.

The rearrangement links TRBV2 to TRBJ2-5; a weak D match, TRBD1 (6 bases). Trimming stripped 6 bases from V and 5 bases from J, with 16 bases between. Germline CDR1 SNHLY, CDR2 FYNNEI. There are 14 residues in the CDR3. This CDR3 reads CASRRWQGQETQYF. The DNA for the CDR3 is TGTGCCAGCAGGAGGTGGCAGGGGCAGGAGACCCAGTACTTC.

The V and J genes are TRBV5-6 and TRBJ1-4; D is unresolved. Germline V gene data show CDR1 as SGHDT and CDR2 as YYEEEE. The CDR3 sequence is 13 residues long. The ends were cut back, 4 bases at V and 8 bases at J, with 12 bases in the middle. This CDR3 is CASSKGWWEKLFF. DNA of the CDR3: TGTGCCAGCAGCAAAGGGTGGTGGGAAAAACTGTTTTTT.

The chain combines TRBV6-5 with TRBJ2-1; 14 bases match TRBD2. V dropped 5 bases and J dropped 8; count of bases not matched to a gene: 5. The CDR3 is 15 amino acids. The germline V gene has CDR1 MNHEY and CDR2 SVGAGI. The CDR3 here is CASSLTSGRAHEQFF. CDR3 nucleotide sequence: TGTGCCAGCAGTCTGACTAGCGGGAGGGCCCATGAGCAGTTCTTC.

The chain uses TRBV7-9 and TRBJ2-5; 15 nucleotides line up with TRBD2. Germline trimming cut 5 bases from V and 4 bases from J; bases unmatched to any gene: 5. Per germline, CDR1 SEHNR and CDR2 FQNEAQ (reference sequence). The CDR3 is made up of 16 amino acids. DNA for the CDR3: TGTGCCAGCAGCCTGGGACTAGCGGGAGGAAGAGAGACCCAGTACTTC. Translating it yields CASSLGLAGGRETQYF.

The chain links TRBV9 to TRBJ2-3; no clear D. Germline values: CDR1 SGDLS, CDR2 YYNGEE. Trimming pared 4 bases from V and 2 bases from J, leaving 14 bases between. The CDR3 is 15 residues long. The CDR3 DNA sequence: TGTGCCAGCAGCCCCCGGAATAGGTACACAGATACGCAGTATTTT. It translates to CASSPRNRYTDTQYF. Together with reference TRBV9 and TRBJ2-3, the CDR3 gives the full variable domain: DSGVTQTPKHLITATGQRVTLRCSPRSGDLSVYWYQQSLDQGLQFLIQYYNGEERAKGNILERFSAQQFPDLHSELNLSSLELGDSALYFCASSPRNRYTDTQYFGPGTRLTVL.

The CDR3: CSVEDQGGYEQYF. CDR3 DNA: TGCAGCGTTGAAGATCAAGGAGGATACGAGCAGTACTTC. The chain uses TRBV29-1 and TRBJ2-7, with D possibly TRBD2 on 5 matching bases. CDR3 size: 13 residues. Germline V gene data show CDR1 as SQVTM and CDR2 as ANQGSEA. V was trimmed by 0 bases and J by 4 bases, leaving 10 bases between them.